What follows are 10 T cell receptor beta chains derived from one specimen sequenced in a study of CD8 T cells in Susac syndrome. Random hexamers were used to reverse transcribe roughly 0.5 to 1 ug of RNA. TCRdb analysed the immunoSEQ multiplex PCR reads with MiXCR anew, one entry per CDR3 protein. The data contain 150,000 to 200,000 distinct CDR3 sequences, roughly 90% of them seen just once; the ten biggest clones take up 0.087%. What was sequenced was CD4+ T cells from PBMCs. Receptors originate from a human donor with Susac syndrome.

The chain couples TRBV9 to TRBJ2-7; D may be TRBD1 or TRBD2 (6 bases each). Per the germline V gene, CDR1 is SGDLS and CDR2 is YYNGEE. V was cut by 0 bases and J by 5 bases, with 15 bases left in between. The CDR3 has 15 amino acids. The CDR3 loop is CASSVDYRDFDEQYF. CDR3 in DNA: TGTGCCAGCAGCGTAGACTACAGGGACTTTGACGAGCAGTACTTC.

V usage is TRBV11-1 and J usage is TRBJ2-1; TRBD2 matches 13 bases. V was clipped by 5 bases and J by 6 bases; unmatched bases: 4. This CDR3 spans 15 amino acids. Germline CDR1 is SGHAT and CDR2 is FQDESV (reference sequence). CDR3 DNA sequence: TGTGCCAGCAGCAATGGACTAGCGGGAGTCAATGAGCAGTTCTTC. Translation gives CASSNGLAGVNEQFF.

The chain combines TRBV7-8 with TRBJ1-1; 10 bases match TRBD1. This CDR3 contains 15 residues. The J segment lost 2 bases and the V segment lost 6 bases, leaving 6 bases of the junction unmatched. Per the germline V gene, CDR1 is SGHVS and CDR2 is FQNEAQ. The CDR3 sequence: CASRSGTGANTEAFF. The CDR3, as DNA: TGTGCCAGCAGGTCCGGGACAGGGGCAAACACTGAAGCTTTCTTT.

The chain uses TRBV28 and TRBJ2-1; 7 bases match TRBD1. The CDR3 is 15 amino acids. Germline assignment: CDR1 MDHEN and CDR2 SYDVKM. The trim removed 2 bases at V and 7 bases at J, leaving 8 bases unmatched. CDR3 coding DNA: TGTGCCAGCAGTTTAAGGGGGCTAGCTATGAATGAGCAGTTCTTC. This codes for CASSLRGLAMNEQFF.

This sequence joins TRBV5-5 and TRBJ2-3; tentative D call: TRBD2 (5 bases). V was shortened by 4 bases and J by 5 bases, with 11 bases between the two germline ends. The CDR3 spans 13 residues. Germline V gene sequence: CDR1 SGHKS, CDR2 YYEKEE (reference sequence). The CDR3 sequence: CASSLGREDTQYF. The CDR3 nucleotides read TGTGCCAGCAGCCTCGGACGGGAAGATACGCAGTATTTT.

The chain recombines TRBV6-1 with TRBJ2-7; a possible D gene is TRBD2 (6 bases). The CDR3 spans 15 residues. V shed 7 bases and J shed 4 bases, with 20 bases lying between them. The germline gives CDR1 MNHNS, CDR2 SASEGT. CDR3: CASILGAGRGYEQYF. The DNA of the CDR3 is TGTGCCAGCATCCTCGGGGCGGGCCGGGGGTACGAGCAGTACTTC.

On this clonotype: The junction does not match germline at one end; this may be a read error. The chain carries TRBV4-1 and TRBJ2-5; D not certain. CDR1 MGHRA and CDR2 YSYEKL come from the germline V gene. The CDR3 sequence is 14 residues long. The CDR3 here is CASSQDKIQEAQYF. The CDR3 nucleotides read TGCGCCAGCAGCCAAGATAAGATACAAGAGGCCCAGTACTTC.

The chain uses TRBV12-3 or TRBV12-4 and TRBJ2-1; 7 bases align to TRBD2. V gave up 4 bases and J gave up 8 bases; unmatched junction bases: 11. The length of the CDR3 is 15 residues. Here the CDR3 reads CASSSREVGSDEQFF. The CDR3 bases are TGTGCCAGCAGTTCACGGGAGGTGGGTTCGGATGAGCAGTTCTTC.

This chain links TRBV20-1 with TRBJ2-3, with TRBD2 matching 10 bases. V shed 1 base and J 3 bases; nucleotides not matched to a gene: 4. The CDR3 is 15 amino acids. The germline V gene encodes CDR1 DFQATT and CDR2 SNEGSKA (reference sequence). CDR3 region: CSARVRLAGTDTQYF. The CDR3 DNA reads TGCAGTGCTAGAGTGCGACTAGCGGGTACAGATACGCAGTATTTT.

The V call is TRBV11-1, the J call TRBJ2-4; TRBD2 aligns across 8 bases. Germline CDR1 and CDR2: SGHAT and FQDESV (reference sequence). V lost 2 bases, J lost 3 bases, and 21 bases stayed unmatched. The CDR3 is 21 amino acids. CDR3 in amino acids: CASSLTPKDIASGGNKNIQYF. The CDR3 nucleotides read TGTGCCAGCAGCTTAACCCCCAAGGATATAGCGTCGGGGGGGAACAAAAACATTCAGTACTTC.